A selection of T cell receptor beta chains follows, all from one sample in a study of T cell responses to AZD1222 COVID-19 vaccine. TCRdb's table, derived via immunoSEQ multiplex PCR, lists solely in-frame clones and lacks some. The sample yields over 85,000 clones, about four fifths seen once. The sequences come from peripheral blood, collected 28 days after the second AZD1222 dose. These receptors came from an adult who received the AZD1222 COVID-19 vaccine. The CDR3 runs from the conserved cysteine through the conserved F or W. D genes are given only for firm matches. Size is stated for part of the rows, as once, few or many counts, or as a class when the clone is expanded.

>TRBV27|NA|TRBJ2-7|TRBD1
TGTGCCAGCAGTCCCGAGACAGGGGCGGTCCGAGAGCAGTACTTC
CASSPETGAVREQYF
>TRBV29-1|NA|TRBJ2-3|NA
TGCAGCGTTGGGGCCCTTAGCGGATTCACAGATACGCAGTATTTT
CSVGALSGFTDTQYF
>TRBV9|NA|TRBJ1-2|TRBD1
TGTGCCAGCAGCAAACGGACAGGGGGAAGCTATGGCTACACCTTC
CASSKRTGGSYGYTF
>TRBV3-1/TRBV3-2|NA|TRBJ2-3|TRBD2
TGTGCCAGCAGCCAGGGGCAGGGAGGGGCAGATACGCAGTATTTT
CASSQGQGGADTQYF
>TRBV7-9|NA|TRBJ1-2|NA
TGTGCCAGCAGCTTACTACTTCTCCTCCTCGGCTACACCTTC
CASSLLLLLLGYTF
>TRBV10-1|NA|TRBJ2-1|TRBD2
TGCGCCAGCAGTAAATTTACAGGACTAGCGGGAGGTCTAAGCTCCTACAATGAGCAGTTCTTC
CASSKFTGLAGGLSSYNEQFF
>TRBV5-1|NA|TRBJ2-1|TRBD1
TGCGCCAGCAGCTTGGACAGGGGAAGGGGCCGGTACATCAATGAGCAGTTCTTC
CASSLDRGRGRYINEQFF
>TRBV5-1|NA|TRBJ2-1|TRBD1
TGCGCCAGCAGCGGCCGGGACAGGGCTGGCAATGAGCAGTTCTTC
CASSGRDRAGNEQFF
>TRBV5-1|NA|TRBJ2-1|TRBD2
TGCGCCAGCAGCTTGTTTTTTTTTAGCGGGAGTAAGGTCGGCAATGAGCAGTTCTTC
CASSLFFFSGSKVGNEQFF
>TRBV7-2|NA|TRBJ2-3|NA
TGTGCCAGCAGCTTAGATGGCAGGGGATTTGATACGCAGTATTTT
CASSLDGRGFDTQYF
>TRBV3-1/TRBV3-2|NA|TRBJ1-1|NA
TGTGCCAGCAGCCAAGGGATCTTGGGGACGACTGAAGCTTTCTTT
CASSQGILGTTEAFF
>TRBV20-1|NA|TRBJ1-2|NA
TGCAGTGCTAGAGAGGGGTATGGCTACACCTTC
CSAREGYGYTF
>TRBV5-1|NA|TRBJ2-3|NA
TGCGCCAGCAGCTTGGCCGCCGGCGCTGACACAGATACGCAGTATTTT
CASSLAAGADTDTQYF
>TRBV11-1|NA|TRBJ1-2|TRBD1
TGTGCCAGCAGCACAGGACAGGGGTCCTATGGCTACACCTTC
CASSTGQGSYGYTF
>TRBV7-9|once|TRBJ1-2|TRBD1
TGTGCCAGCAGCCACTTCGCCGGGACAGGGTACGGCTATGGCTACACCTTC
CASSHFAGTGYGYGYTF
>TRBV18|NA|TRBJ1-2|NA
TGTGCCAGCTCACCCTCAAGATATACCCCGTATGGCTACACCTTC
CASSPSRYTPYGYTF
>TRBV7-3|NA|TRBJ2-1|TRBD2
TGTGCCAGCAGCTTAAGGCCCCAGCGGGAGTCGGATGAGCAGTTCTTC
CASSLRPQRESDEQFF
>TRBV5-4|NA|TRBJ1-3|NA
TGTGCCAGCAGCTTGGATCAGGGCCCTGGAAACACCATATATTTT
CASSLDQGPGNTIYF
>TRBV6-5|NA|TRBJ1-5|NA
TGTGCCAGCTCAGGGGTGGGGGTTTTAAATCAGCCCCAGCATTTT
CASSGVGVLNQPQHF
>TRBV11-2|few|TRBJ1-1|NA
TGTGCCAGCAGCTTAGCTAGGGACAAGAACACTGAAGCTTTCTTT
CASSLARDKNTEAFF
>TRBV11-2|NA|TRBJ1-3|NA
TGTGCCAGCAGCTTAGGGAGGGAGTCTGGAAACACCATATATTTT
CASSLGRESGNTIYF
>TRBV5-1|NA|TRBJ2-2|NA
TGCGCCAGCAGCCCGGGAATCCTCGAGGGGCTGCTGTTTTTT
CASSPGILEGLLFF
>TRBV5-6|NA|TRBJ2-7|NA
TGTGCCAGCAGCTTGGACGTCAACTACGAGCAGTACTTC
CASSLDVNYEQYF
>TRBV11-2|once|TRBJ2-7|NA
TGTGCCAGCAGCTTAGCTTCCTCCAGGTTACCTACCTACGAGCAGTACTTC
CASSLASSRLPTYEQYF
>TRBV6-5|NA|TRBJ1-3|TRBD1
TGTGCCAGCAGTTACGGGACAGGGGTCTCTGGAAACACCATATATTTT
CASSYGTGVSGNTIYF
>TRBV12-3/TRBV12-4|NA|TRBJ2-7|NA
TGTGCCAGCAGTTTGTTGACCCATGGGACGCAGTACTTC
CASSLLTHGTQYF
>TRBV7-2|NA|TRBJ2-2|TRBD1
TGTGCCAGCAGCCCGGGACAGACCACCGGGGAGCTGTTTTTT
CASSPGQTTGELFF
>TRBV2|once|TRBJ1-5|NA
TGTGCCAGCAGCGCGGACAGATATCAGCCCCAGCATTTT
CASSADRYQPQHF
>TRBV6-5|NA|TRBJ2-3|NA
TGTGCCAGCTATGGGGCCAGGAGAGATACGCAGTATTTT
CASYGARRDTQYF
>TRBV28|NA|TRBJ1-2|NA
TGTGCCAGCAGTTTCGGCAGGAACTATGGCTACACCTTC
CASSFGRNYGYTF
>TRBV10-3|NA|TRBJ1-5|TRBD1
TGTGCCATCAGTACAGGGGGCCAGGATCAGCCCCAGCATTTT
CAISTGGQDQPQHF
>TRBV6-6|NA|TRBJ1-6|TRBD1
TGTGCCAGCAGTCACCGGGGACAGTATAATTCACCCCTCCACTTT
CASSHRGQYNSPLHF
>TRBV7-2|NA|TRBJ1-1|NA
TGTGCCAGCAGCTTAGCACAGACAGGTTTAGGAACTGAAGCTTTCTTT
CASSLAQTGLGTEAFF
>TRBV9|NA|TRBJ2-7|NA
TGTGCCAGCAGCGTAGGCCTAGGGTACGAGCAGTACTTC
CASSVGLGYEQYF
>TRBV4-1|NA|TRBJ2-7|NA
TGCGCCAGCAGCCAACCGGGAACCAACTACGAGCAGTACTTC
CASSQPGTNYEQYF
>TRBV9|NA|TRBJ1-1|NA
TGTGCCAGCAGCGTAGAGGGCAGGGTTGGTATAGAAGCTTTCTTT
CASSVEGRVGIEAFF
>TRBV6-5|NA|TRBJ1-1|NA
TGTGCCAGCAGTTACTCTAGGGGTTTGGGCACTGAAGCTTTCTTT
CASSYSRGLGTEAFF
>TRBV19|NA|TRBJ1-5|NA
TGTGCCAGTACCCCTACCCCCCCCGGACCTTATAGCAATCAGCCCCAGCATTTT
CASTPTPPGPYSNQPQHF
>TRBV27|once|TRBJ2-7|NA
TGTGCCAGCAGTTTGGGGGGGCCTTCGCACGAGCAGTACTTC
CASSLGGPSHEQYF
>TRBV19|NA|TRBJ2-7|NA
TGTGCCAGTAGTATAGTCCTAAGGAGATCCTCCTACGAGCAGTACTTC
CASSIVLRRSSYEQYF
>TRBV11-2|NA|TRBJ1-6|NA
TGTGCCAGCAGCTTTACAGGGCCTGTGGGTAATTCACCCCTCCACTTT
CASSFTGPVGNSPLHF
>TRBV27|NA|TRBJ2-5|NA
TGTGCCAGCAGTTTGTTGACTAACGGGAGTGAGACCCAGTACTTC
CASSLLTNGSETQYF
>TRBV3-1/TRBV3-2|once|TRBJ2-1|TRBD1
TGTGCCAGCAGCTATTACGGCCTAAGTGGGACAGGCAATGAGCAGTTCTTC
CASSYYGLSGTGNEQFF
>TRBV7-9|NA|TRBJ1-5|NA
TGTGCCACCGGACCCTCCGCCGCCCGGGGTCAGCCCCAGCATTTT
CATGPSAARGQPQHF
>TRBV18|NA|TRBJ2-3|NA
TGTGCCAGCTCACCAGATCGAAGAGGCACGCAGTATTTT
CASSPDRRGTQYF
>TRBV4-2|NA|TRBJ2-3|NA
TGTGCCAGCAGCCGCTATCGAACTAGCACAGATACGCAGTATTTT
CASSRYRTSTDTQYF
>TRBV5-1|few|TRBJ1-1|NA
TGCGCCAGCATGATCCAGCCATCGGACACTGAAGCTTTCTTT
CASMIQPSDTEAFF
>TRBV27|NA|TRBJ2-2|TRBD1
TGTGCCAGCAGACCAGGGGGCCGAGGGACCGGGGAGCTGTTTTTT
CASRPGGRGTGELFF
>TRBV6-5|few|TRBJ1-2|NA
TGTGCCAGCAGTTACGTGGGGACGGGAAACTATGGCTACACCTTC
CASSYVGTGNYGYTF
>TRBV5-1|NA|TRBJ2-1|NA
TGCGCCAGCAGATGGACCGGGGGCGGGGATGAGCAGTTCTTC
CASRWTGGGDEQFF
>TRBV19|NA|TRBJ1-2|TRBD1
TGTGCCAGTAGTAGGGGACAGGTTCCCTATGGCTACACCTTC
CASSRGQVPYGYTF
>TRBV5-1|few|TRBJ2-2|TRBD2
TGCGCCAGCAGCTATAGCGGGAGCTGGGGCACCGGGGAGCTGTTTTTT
CASSYSGSWGTGELFF
>TRBV5-1|NA|TRBJ1-1|NA
TGCGCCAGCAGCTTGGAATTGAACACTGAAGCTTTCTTT
CASSLELNTEAFF
>TRBV7-9|once|TRBJ1-3|NA
TGTGCCAGCAGCTCACTCCGGGCCCAGCTTGGGGGGAGCACCATATATTTT
CASSSLRAQLGGSTIYF
>TRBV30|NA|TRBJ2-3|NA
TGTGCCTGGAGTGACAGCTCCTCTGGCACAGATACGCAGTATTTT
CAWSDSSSGTDTQYF
>TRBV18|NA|TRBJ2-1|TRBD1
TGTGCCAGCTCACCAGGGACAGGGAACAATGAGCAGTTCTTC
CASSPGTGNNEQFF
>TRBV6-5|NA|TRBJ2-4|NA
TGTGCCAGCAGTTACTCTTACCGGGAAAACATTCAGTACTTC
CASSYSYRENIQYF
>TRBV6-5|NA|TRBJ1-2|NA
TGTGCCAGCAGTTCCTTTTCAGGGATTAAAGGCTACACCTTC
CASSSFSGIKGYTF
>TRBV6-6|NA|TRBJ1-2|TRBD1
TGTGCCAGCAGTTACTCCGACAGGGATGCCGGCTACACCTTC
CASSYSDRDAGYTF
>TRBV11-3|few|TRBJ1-1|TRBD1
TGTGCCAGCAGCTTCCCTCGGGACAGCGGACCTCTTTTCTTT
CASSFPRDSGPLFF